This is a list of T cell receptor beta chains from one sample in a study of blood T cells in healthy people across ages. MiXCR, applied by TCRdb to the 5' RACE reads, yields one record per CDR3 protein. The table has about 900,000 distinct CDR3 sequences, under 80% seen once. Sequencing was carried out using blood. These receptors came from a man aged 30 to 39 in good health. Both conserved end residues are part of each CDR3. The D gene is left open where the match is weak. Size tells how often a clone was seen (once, few, many) or the class of an expanded clone, and some rows leave it out.

j_call	clone_size	d_call	v_call	cdr3_aa	cdr3_nt
TRBJ2-7	NA	NA	TRBV30	CAWRGGYEQYF	TGTGCCTGGAGAGGGGGTTACGAGCAGTACTTC
TRBJ2-7	NA	NA	TRBV20-1	CSAREGGPRPYEQYF	TGCAGTGCTAGAGAGGGCGGACCTAGACCCTACGAGCAGTACTTC
TRBJ2-3	NA	TRBD1	TRBV7-2	CASSNSRDRATDTQYF	TGTGCCAGCAGCAACTCCCGGGACAGGGCCACAGATACGCAGTATTTT
TRBJ2-1	few	NA	TRBV6-5	CASSRGTSEQFF	TGTGCCAGCAGTAGGGGCACCTCCGAGCAGTTCTTC
TRBJ2-1	NA	NA	TRBV2	CASRPGIGSYNEQFF	TGTGCCAGCAGGCCAGGGATTGGGTCCTACAATGAGCAGTTCTTC
TRBJ2-1	once	TRBD1	TRBV19	CASRGLDWDSYNEQFF	TGTGCCAGTAGAGGGCTGGATTGGGACAGTTACAATGAGCAGTTCTTC
TRBJ2-7	NA	NA	TRBV5-1	CASSGSSGPSYEQYF	TGCGCCAGCAGTGGCAGTTCCGGGCCCTCCTACGAGCAGTACTTC
TRBJ2-7	NA	NA	TRBV12-3/TRBV12-4	CASSLYPQGSNEQYF	TGTGCCAGCAGTTTATACCCGCAGGGGAGTAACGAGCAGTACTTC
TRBJ2-5	few	TRBD1	TRBV6-2/TRBV6-3	CASSTRQGDETQYF	TGTGCCAGCAGTACCCGACAGGGAGACGAGACCCAGTACTTC
TRBJ2-4	NA	TRBD1	TRBV4-3	CASSPRDRDRQNIQYF	TGCGCCAGCAGCCCGAGAGACCGGGACAGACAAAACATTCAGTACTTC
TRBJ2-5	few	NA	TRBV10-3	CAISGGKETQYF	TGTGCCATCAGTGGGGGGAAAGAGACCCAGTACTTC
TRBJ2-7	NA	NA	TRBV20-1	CSASGGQKTYEQYF	TGCAGTGCTAGCGGTGGACAGAAAACCTACGAGCAGTACTTC
TRBJ2-3	NA	NA	TRBV7-2	CASSLRGTLTATDTQYF	TGTGCCAGCAGCCTTAGAGGGACCCTTACCGCCACAGATACGCAGTATTTT
TRBJ2-1	NA	NA	TRBV4-1	CASSQGRVVDNEQFF	TGCGCCAGCAGCCAAGGCAGGGTAGTGGACAATGAGCAGTTCTTC
TRBJ2-7	NA	TRBD1	TRBV20-1	CSASLGTGGYEQYF	TGCAGTGCTTCACTTGGGACAGGGGGCTACGAGCAGTACTTC
TRBJ2-4	NA	NA	TRBV19	CASSIDRYWENIQYF	TGTGCCAGTAGTATAGACAGGTATTGGGAAAACATTCAGTACTTC
TRBJ2-1	NA	NA	TRBV5-1	CASSWRTGRGNEQFF	TGCGCCAGCAGCTGGCGGACAGGGCGGGGGAATGAGCAGTTCTTC
TRBJ1-4	NA	TRBD1	TRBV5-5	CASSAPGQRNEKLFF	TGTGCCAGCAGCGCCCCGGGACAGCGTAATGAAAAACTGTTTTTT
TRBJ2-1	NA	TRBD2	TRBV7-3	CASSLDGGGYYNEQFF	TGTGCCAGCAGCTTAGACGGGGGGGGGTACTACAATGAGCAGTTCTTC
TRBJ2-4	few	TRBD1	TRBV24-1	CATSETDRGHIQYF	TGTGCCACCAGTGAGACAGACAGGGGCCACATTCAGTACTTC
TRBJ2-1	NA	NA	TRBV7-2	CASSLVVRDEQFF	TGTGCCAGCAGCTTAGTCGTAAGGGATGAGCAGTTCTTC
TRBJ2-1	NA	TRBD2	TRBV4-2	CASSQDRLAGYNEQFF	TGTGCCAGCAGCCAAGATCGGCTAGCGGGGTACAATGAGCAGTTCTTC
TRBJ2-3	NA	NA	TRBV7-6	CASSAVGPPADTQYF	TGTGCCAGCAGCGCTGTCGGACCTCCTGCGGATACGCAGTATTTT
TRBJ2-3	NA	TRBD2	TRBV20-1	CGHSGGGFTSTDTQYF	TGCGGCCATTCGGGCGGGGGATTTACTAGCACAGATACGCAGTATTTT
TRBJ1-4	NA	NA	TRBV12-3/TRBV12-4	CASSSTAFTTNEKLFF	TGTGCCAGCAGTTCCACAGCCTTCACAACTAATGAAAAACTGTTTTTT
TRBJ1-6	NA	NA	TRBV7-9	CASSLDLGSTYNSPLHF	TGTGCCAGCAGCTTAGATTTAGGCTCGACCTATAATTCACCCCTCCACTTT
TRBJ2-4	NA	NA	TRBV7-2	CASSWTVADYPYF	TGTGCCAGCAGCTGGACGGTGGCAGATTACCCGTACTTC
TRBJ2-3	NA	NA	TRBV12-3/TRBV12-4	CATRFTDTQYF	TGTGCCACCCGTTTCACAGATACGCAGTATTTT
TRBJ2-1	NA	NA	TRBV30	CAWSAWQVYEQFF	TGTGCCTGGAGTGCATGGCAGGTGTATGAGCAGTTCTTC
TRBJ2-5	NA	TRBD1	TRBV15	CATSGSRGLETQYF	TGTGCCACCAGCGGATCGAGGGGGCTGGAGACCCAGTACTTC
TRBJ2-7	NA	NA	TRBV28	CASPGGPTYEQYF	TGTGCCTCCCCCGGGGGGCCAACCTACGAGCAGTACTTC
TRBJ2-7	NA	NA	TRBV7-2	CASSPVGGSHYEQYF	TGTGCCAGCAGCCCCGTTGGGGGGTCCCACTACGAGCAGTACTTC
TRBJ2-1	few	NA	TRBV4-3	CASSQDPESTYNEQFF	TGCGCCAGCAGCCAAGATCCCGAGTCCACCTACAATGAGCAGTTCTTC
TRBJ2-1	few	NA	TRBV20-1	CSARLGTPSSGEQFF	TGCAGTGCTAGGTTGGGGACGCCATCCTCTGGTGAGCAGTTCTTC
TRBJ1-2	few	NA	TRBV20-1	CSARDPILYGYTF	TGCAGTGCTAGAGATCCCATACTCTATGGCTACACCTTC
TRBJ2-5	NA	NA	TRBV29-1	CSVDRDAQETQYF	TGCAGCGTTGACCGGGACGCCCAAGAGACCCAGTACTTC
TRBJ2-5	few	NA	TRBV5-1	CASSPDPRETQYF	TGCGCCAGCAGCCCCGACCCCAGGGAGACCCAGTACTTC
TRBJ1-4	NA	NA	TRBV7-9	CAIKTEANEKLFF	TGTGCCATCAAGACCGAGGCGAATGAAAAACTGTTTTTT
TRBJ2-1	NA	TRBD2	TRBV7-3	CASSPHSGGAKGNEQFF	TGTGCCAGCAGCCCCCATAGCGGGGGGGCCAAAGGGAATGAGCAGTTCTTC
TRBJ2-5	few	NA	TRBV7-2	CASSLGAQGTVETQYF	TGTGCCAGCAGCTTAGGGGCTCAGGGGACGGTAGAGACCCAGTACTTC
TRBJ1-5	NA	TRBD1	TRBV6-1	CASSEGTGGSQPQHF	TGTGCCAGCAGTGAAGGGACAGGTGGAAGCCAGCCCCAGCATTTT
TRBJ1-2	NA	NA	TRBV5-5	CASSPGPASNYGYTF	TGTGCCAGCAGCCCAGGCCCCGCATCCAACTATGGCTACACCTTC
TRBJ2-7	once	NA	TRBV25-1	CASSPTGLLYEQYF	TGTGCCAGCAGCCCAACAGGGCTCCTCTACGAGCAGTACTTC
TRBJ1-4	once	TRBD1	TRBV9	CASSSFTGGGEKLFF	TGTGCCAGCAGCAGCTTTACAGGGGGCGGTGAAAAACTGTTTTTT
TRBJ1-2	NA	NA	TRBV12-3/TRBV12-4	CASSLGESYGYTF	TGTGCCAGCAGTTTAGGGGAGAGCTATGGCTACACCTTC
TRBJ1-4	NA	NA	TRBV6-5	CASRLTATNEKLFF	TGTGCCAGCAGATTGACAGCAACTAATGAAAAACTGTTTTTT
TRBJ2-7	NA	TRBD1	TRBV4-3	CASRYRDRSYEQYF	TGCGCCAGCAGGTACCGGGACAGATCCTACGAGCAGTATTTC
TRBJ2-1	once	TRBD2	TRBV7-2	CASSLVGGGPGRSYNEQFF	TGTGCCAGCAGCTTAGTGGGCGGGGGGCCTGGCCGCTCCTACAATGAGCAGTTCTTC
TRBJ2-2	NA	TRBD1	TRBV28	CASRRTGFSSGELFF	TGTGCCAGCAGGCGGACAGGGTTTTCTAGCGGGGAGCTGTTTTTT
TRBJ2-5	NA	TRBD2	TRBV7-2	CASSVTRTSGAETQYF	TGTGCCAGCAGCGTAACCAGGACTAGCGGGGCGGAGACCCAGTACTTC